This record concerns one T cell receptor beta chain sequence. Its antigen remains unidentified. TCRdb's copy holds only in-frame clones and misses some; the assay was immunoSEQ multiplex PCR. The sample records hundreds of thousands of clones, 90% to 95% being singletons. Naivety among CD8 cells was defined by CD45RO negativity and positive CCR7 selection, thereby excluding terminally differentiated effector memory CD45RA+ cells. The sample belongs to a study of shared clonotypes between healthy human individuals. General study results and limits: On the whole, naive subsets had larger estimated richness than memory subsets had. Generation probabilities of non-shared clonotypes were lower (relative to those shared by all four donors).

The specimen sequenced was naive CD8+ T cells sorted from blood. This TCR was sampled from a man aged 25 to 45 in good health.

The DNA of the CDR3 is TGTGCTAGTGGTTTAGGGAGGGACAATGAGCAGTTCTTC. Amino acids: CASGLGRDNEQFF. The genes are TRBV12-5 and TRBJ2-1; 7 nucleotides line up with TRBD2. The trim removed 3 bases at V and 5 bases at J, leaving 1 base unmatched. Germline V lookup: CDR1 LGHNT, CDR2 FRNRAP. This CDR3 comprises 13 residues.